Only a few counts were recorded for the clone carrying this T cell receptor beta chain. Germline V gene lookup returns CDR1 PRHDT and CDR2 FYEKMQ (reference sequence). CDR3 size: 18 residues. V shed 5 bases, J shed 0 bases, and the junction held 9 bases outside the gene matches. This entry comes from a study of blood T cell repertoires in COVID-19. Sequencing used immunoSEQ multiplex PCR; TCRdb keeps in-frame clones, though not all of them. Found here are about 350,000 clones, almost 90% of them singletons; the top ten hold just over 1%. The clonotype originates from a woman aged 30 to 39 who had been exposed to COVID-19. The sequenced material came from PBMCs or T cells enriched from blood (not recorded which). The V call is TRBV13, the J call TRBJ2-6; 8 bases agree with TRBD2. DNA of the CDR3: TGTGCCAGCAGCCCACTTGCGGGAGGTCTCTCTGGGGCCAACGTCCTGACTTTC. It codes for CASSPLAGGLSGANVLTF.